This T cell receptor (beta chain) was identified in a study of cytomegalovirus exposure and HLA in healthy donors. Deletions cut 2 bases from V and 1 base from J, with 8 bases between. CDR1 is MNHEY, CDR2 SVGAGI, per germline. This CDR3 has 14 amino acids. Use of 60 Vbeta and 13 Jbeta primers characterized the PCR. Repertoires were generated with immunoSEQ multiplex PCR, while TCRdb's copy carries only in-frame clones and drops some. The sample lists approximately 170,000 clones, about 72% occurring once. Sequenced: PBMCs. The clonotype was recovered from a girl between 10 and 17 years old in good health and CMV-seronegative. This chain connects TRBV6-5 to TRBJ1-1; perhaps TRBD1 as D (6 bases). CDR3 in amino acids: CASSYVQGNTEAFF. CDR3 nucleotides: TGTGCCAGCAGTTACGTACAGGGGAACACTGAAGCTTTCTTT.